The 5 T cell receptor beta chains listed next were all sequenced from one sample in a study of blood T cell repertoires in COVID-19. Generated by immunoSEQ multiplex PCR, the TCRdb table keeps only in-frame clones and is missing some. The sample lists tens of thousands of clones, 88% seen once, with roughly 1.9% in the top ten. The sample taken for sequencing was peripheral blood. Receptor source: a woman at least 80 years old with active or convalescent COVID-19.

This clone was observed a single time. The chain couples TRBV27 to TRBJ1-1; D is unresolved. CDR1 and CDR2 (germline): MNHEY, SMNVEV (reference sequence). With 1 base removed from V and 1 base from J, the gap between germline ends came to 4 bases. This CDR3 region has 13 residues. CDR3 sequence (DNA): TGTGCCAGCAGTTTATTCCGGAACACTGAAGCTTTCTTT. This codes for CASSLFRNTEAFF.

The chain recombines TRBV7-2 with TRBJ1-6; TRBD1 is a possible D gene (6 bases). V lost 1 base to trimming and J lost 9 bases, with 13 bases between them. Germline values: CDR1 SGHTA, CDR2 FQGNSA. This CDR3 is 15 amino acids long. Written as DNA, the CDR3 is TGTGCCAGCAGCTTAGAGGGACAAGGAGGTTCACCCCTCCACTTT. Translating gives CASSLEGQGGSPLHF. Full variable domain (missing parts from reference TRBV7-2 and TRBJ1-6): GAGVSQSPSNKVTEKGKDVELRCDPISGHTALYWYRQSLGQGLEFLIYFQGNSAPDKSGLPSDRFSAERTGGSVSTLTIQRTQQEDSAVYLCASSLEGQGGSPLHFGNGTRLTVT.

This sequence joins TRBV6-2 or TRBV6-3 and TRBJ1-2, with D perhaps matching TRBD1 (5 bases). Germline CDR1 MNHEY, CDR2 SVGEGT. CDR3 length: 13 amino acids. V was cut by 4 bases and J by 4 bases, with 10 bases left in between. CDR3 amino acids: CASSSGVSYGYTF. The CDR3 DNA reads TGTGCCAGCAGTTCGGGGGTATCCTATGGCTACACCTTC.

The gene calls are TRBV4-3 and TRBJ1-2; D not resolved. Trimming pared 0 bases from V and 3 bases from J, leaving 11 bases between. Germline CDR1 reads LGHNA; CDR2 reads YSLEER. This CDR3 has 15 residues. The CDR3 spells CASSQDNSKYYGYTF. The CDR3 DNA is TGCGCCAGCAGCCAAGATAACAGCAAATACTATGGCTACACCTTC.

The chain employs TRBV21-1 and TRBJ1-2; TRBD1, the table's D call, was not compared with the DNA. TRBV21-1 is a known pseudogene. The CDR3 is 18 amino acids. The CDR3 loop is CASSKAPGGRPVLYGYTF. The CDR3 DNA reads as TGTGCCAGCAGCAAAGCTCCAGGGGGCCGCCCCGTTTTATATGGCTACACCTTC.